This is a list of T cell receptor beta chains from one sample in a study of T-cell reconstitution after alpha-beta-depleted transplantation in children. Using its own MiXCR run on the PCR reads, TCRdb lists one record per CDR3 protein. The sample yields 100,000 to 130,000 distinct CDR3 sequences, 6.4% seen once. The material was PBMCs, mostly from graft donor cells, obtained 360 days after TCRalphabeta/CD19-depleted stem cell transplant. The receptors shown here come from a male patient between 2 and 10 years old who had a stem cell transplant for acute lymphoblastic leukemia, so the T cells may come from the graft donor. Each CDR3 is given with its conserved first and last residue. D genes are given only for firm matches. Rows give clone size only sometimes, using once, few, many, or a class for an expanded clone.

J gene: TRBJ2-2
V gene: TRBV6-5
clone size: many
D gene: .
CDR3 DNA: TGTGCCAGCAGTTACAGAACTAGCTGGACCGGGGAGCTGTTTTTT
CDR3 protein: CASSYRTSWTGELFF

J gene: TRBJ1-3
V gene: TRBV29-1
clone size: many
D gene: .
CDR3 DNA: TGCAGCGTTGACCAAGGAGGAAACACCATATATTTT
CDR3 protein: CSVDQGGNTIYF

J gene: TRBJ2-3
V gene: TRBV2
clone size: many
D gene: .
CDR3 DNA: TGTGCCAGCACGGAATTCCCCCCGGGTTCCTCCACAGATACGCAGTATTTT
CDR3 protein: CASTEFPPGSSTDTQYF

J gene: TRBJ2-7
V gene: TRBV7-6
clone size: many
D gene: .
CDR3 DNA: TGTGCCAGCAGCGCCGCTAGCAATGAGCAGTACTTC
CDR3 protein: CASSAASNEQYF

J gene: TRBJ2-2
V gene: TRBV4-3
clone size: few
D gene: TRBD2
CDR3 DNA: TGCGCCAGCAGCCAGGGGACTAGCGGGATACTCACCGGGGAGCTGTTTTTT
CDR3 protein: CASSQGTSGILTGELFF

J gene: TRBJ2-7
V gene: TRBV12-3/TRBV12-4
clone size: few
D gene: .
CDR3 DNA: TGTGCCAGCAGTTTTCCCCCGGGACCGGGAGACTCCTACGAGCAGTACTTC
CDR3 protein: CASSFPPGPGDSYEQYF

J gene: TRBJ2-2
V gene: TRBV27
clone size: few
D gene: TRBD2
CDR3 DNA: TGTGCCAGCAGTTGGAACCTAGCGGGGGGGCCAGGGGAGCTGTTTTTT
CDR3 protein: CASSWNLAGGPGELFF

J gene: TRBJ2-5
V gene: TRBV28
clone size: many
D gene: TRBD2
CDR3 DNA: TGTGCCAGCAGTTCTAGCGGGACGGAGACCCAGTACTTC
CDR3 protein: CASSSSGTETQYF

J gene: TRBJ2-2
V gene: TRBV11-2
clone size: many
D gene: .
CDR3 DNA: TGTGCCAGCAGCTTCAAAAGATCCACCGGGGAGCTGTTTTTT
CDR3 protein: CASSFKRSTGELFF

J gene: TRBJ2-5
V gene: TRBV12-5
clone size: .
D gene: .
CDR3 DNA: TGTGCTAGTGGTTTGGTTTCCAGCAGGGCAGGGGAGACCCAGTACTTC
CDR3 protein: CASGLVSSRAGETQYF

J gene: TRBJ1-5
V gene: TRBV12-3/TRBV12-4
clone size: few
D gene: .
CDR3 DNA: TGTGCCAGTAGTACTTGGCTGAGCAATCAGCCCCAGCATTTT
CDR3 protein: CASSTWLSNQPQHF

J gene: TRBJ2-7
V gene: TRBV28
clone size: few
D gene: .
CDR3 DNA: TGTGCCAGCAGTCCATCGGGGACCTACGAGCAGTACTTC
CDR3 protein: CASSPSGTYEQYF

J gene: TRBJ2-4
V gene: TRBV4-3
clone size: .
D gene: .
CDR3 DNA: TGCGCCAGCAGCCAAGATTCCTCTGGCAGGCTAGACATTCAGTACTTC
CDR3 protein: CASSQDSSGRLDIQYF

J gene: TRBJ2-5
V gene: TRBV2
clone size: .
D gene: .
CDR3 DNA: TGTGCCAGCAGTGAGGCCGACCCCCTCGGCGAGACCCAGTACTTC
CDR3 protein: CASSEADPLGETQYF

J gene: TRBJ1-4
V gene: TRBV7-9
clone size: .
D gene: TRBD1
CDR3 DNA: TGTGCCAGCAGCTTAGCCGACAGGGGTAAAAAACTGTTTTTT
CDR3 protein: CASSLADRGKKLFF

J gene: TRBJ2-1
V gene: TRBV7-9
clone size: many
D gene: .
CDR3 DNA: TGTGCCAGCAGCTTATGGGAAGGCAATGAGCAGTTCTTC
CDR3 protein: CASSLWEGNEQFF

J gene: TRBJ2-5
V gene: TRBV28
clone size: .
D gene: TRBD1
CDR3 DNA: TGTGCCAGCAGTCCCGACAGGGCGGAGACCCAGTACTTC
CDR3 protein: CASSPDRAETQYF

J gene: TRBJ2-3
V gene: TRBV7-2
clone size: many
D gene: .
CDR3 DNA: TGTGCCAGCAGCTTAGGTTATGTTAGGGGCCTGCAGTATTTT
CDR3 protein: CASSLGYVRGLQYF

J gene: TRBJ1-2
V gene: TRBV27
clone size: many
D gene: .
CDR3 DNA: TGTGCCAGCAGCCCTCTGGCGGGCAACTATGGCTACACCTTC
CDR3 protein: CASSPLAGNYGYTF

J gene: TRBJ1-2
V gene: TRBV7-9
clone size: many
D gene: TRBD1
CDR3 DNA: TGTGCCAGCAGCTTAGCTTCGGACAGGCCGAGGAGGTATGGCTACACCTTC
CDR3 protein: CASSLASDRPRRYGYTF

J gene: TRBJ1-1
V gene: TRBV7-2
clone size: many
D gene: .
CDR3 DNA: TGTGCCAGCAGCTTGGGACGATATATGAACACTGAAGCTTTCTTT
CDR3 protein: CASSLGRYMNTEAFF

J gene: TRBJ2-3
V gene: TRBV9
clone size: .
D gene: TRBD2
CDR3 DNA: TGTGCCAGCAGCGCACTGAGCGGACTAGCGGGTACGAGGGGTGCGCAGTATTTT
CDR3 protein: CASSALSGLAGTRGAQYF

J gene: TRBJ2-5
V gene: TRBV28
clone size: few
D gene: TRBD1
CDR3 DNA: TGTGCCAGCAGTCTCTCCGGGACAGGGGCGAGGGAGACCCAGTACTTC
CDR3 protein: CASSLSGTGARETQYF

J gene: TRBJ1-1
V gene: TRBV7-9
clone size: many
D gene: .
CDR3 DNA: TGTGCCAGCAGCTTACTGGGGCAGGAGACTGAAGCTTTCTTT
CDR3 protein: CASSLLGQETEAFF

J gene: TRBJ1-6
V gene: TRBV28
clone size: many
D gene: .
CDR3 DNA: TGTGCCAGCAGTTTCCTCCTAAATTCACCCCTCCACTTT
CDR3 protein: CASSFLLNSPLHF

J gene: TRBJ1-2
V gene: TRBV4-1
clone size: .
D gene: TRBD1
CDR3 DNA: TGCGCCAGCAGCCTTATACAGGGGGCTCGTGGCTACACCTTC
CDR3 protein: CASSLIQGARGYTF

J gene: TRBJ2-7
V gene: TRBV4-2
clone size: .
D gene: .
CDR3 DNA: TGTGCCAGCAGCCAAGTGCGGGGTTTTGGAGAGCAGTACTTC
CDR3 protein: CASSQVRGFGEQYF

J gene: TRBJ2-7
V gene: TRBV27
clone size: many
D gene: .
CDR3 DNA: TGTGCCAGCAGTACTTATGTCGCCCACGAGCAGTACTTC
CDR3 protein: CASSTYVAHEQYF

J gene: TRBJ1-3
V gene: TRBV7-2
clone size: many
D gene: .
CDR3 DNA: TGTGCCAGCAGCCTCGGGGGGGGCTCCGGAAACACCATATATTTT
CDR3 protein: CASSLGGGSGNTIYF

J gene: TRBJ1-6
V gene: TRBV4-3
clone size: few
D gene: .
CDR3 DNA: TGCGCCAGCAGCCAAGATCGGCGGGAATGGGCACCCCTCCACTTT
CDR3 protein: CASSQDRREWAPLHF

J gene: TRBJ2-6
V gene: TRBV27
clone size: few
D gene: TRBD2
CDR3 DNA: TGTGCCAGCAGTTTATGGGGGACTACCTCTGGGGCCAACGTCCTGACTTTC
CDR3 protein: CASSLWGTTSGANVLTF

J gene: TRBJ2-5
V gene: TRBV6-1
clone size: .
D gene: .
CDR3 DNA: TGTGCCAGCAGCCCCGTTCCAAGGGGCCAAGAGACCCAGTACTTC
CDR3 protein: CASSPVPRGQETQYF

J gene: TRBJ2-7
V gene: TRBV27
clone size: few
D gene: .
CDR3 DNA: TGTGCCAGCAGGGCCGGGACCTCCTACGAGCAGTACTTC
CDR3 protein: CASRAGTSYEQYF

J gene: TRBJ2-2
V gene: TRBV28
clone size: .
D gene: .
CDR3 DNA: TGTGCCAGCACCACGAACACCGGGGAGCTGTTTTTT
CDR3 protein: CASTTNTGELFF

J gene: TRBJ2-7
V gene: TRBV12-3/TRBV12-4
clone size: .
D gene: .
CDR3 DNA: TGTGCCAGCAGTTTACGAGGGGGGATCCGCGAGCAGTACTTC
CDR3 protein: CASSLRGGIREQYF

J gene: TRBJ2-3
V gene: TRBV7-2
clone size: many
D gene: TRBD2
CDR3 DNA: TGTGCCAGCACCCTAGGGCTAGCGGGAGGGCCGGGTAGAGATACGCAGTATTTT
CDR3 protein: CASTLGLAGGPGRDTQYF

J gene: TRBJ1-4
V gene: TRBV7-9
clone size: few
D gene: TRBD1
CDR3 DNA: TGTGCCAGCAGCGCCGGGGACAGGCGAGAAAAACTGTTTTTT
CDR3 protein: CASSAGDRREKLFF

J gene: TRBJ2-7
V gene: TRBV6-2/TRBV6-3
clone size: many
D gene: .
CDR3 DNA: TGTGCCAGCGGGTCTGGATACGAGCAGTACTTC
CDR3 protein: CASGSGYEQYF

J gene: TRBJ2-7
V gene: TRBV20-1
clone size: .
D gene: .
CDR3 DNA: TGCAGTGCTAGAGTAGAGCGAGGGACTTGGGACTACGAGCAGTACTTC
CDR3 protein: CSARVERGTWDYEQYF

J gene: TRBJ2-7
V gene: TRBV4-2
clone size: few
D gene: .
CDR3 DNA: TGTGCCAGCACCCAAGAGCTAATGGCTGGGAGCGAGCAGTACTTC
CDR3 protein: CASTQELMAGSEQYF

J gene: TRBJ2-1
V gene: TRBV20-1
clone size: few
D gene: TRBD2
CDR3 DNA: TGCAGTGCTAGAGATGTAGGACTAGCGGGAGGGCCGAGCTCCTACAATGAGCAGTTCTTC
CDR3 protein: CSARDVGLAGGPSSYNEQFF

J gene: TRBJ1-1
V gene: TRBV7-2
clone size: many
D gene: .
CDR3 DNA: TGTGCCAGCAGGCTAATGGGGGTGTCTGAAGCTTTCTTT
CDR3 protein: CASRLMGVSEAFF

J gene: TRBJ1-2
V gene: TRBV12-3/TRBV12-4
clone size: many
D gene: .
CDR3 DNA: TGTGCCAGCAGTCTAGCAAGACAGTTCTATGGCTACACCTTC
CDR3 protein: CASSLARQFYGYTF

J gene: TRBJ1-2
V gene: TRBV4-3
clone size: few
D gene: .
CDR3 DNA: TGCGCCAGCAGCCAAGTGGGATATGAAGGGAACACTGATGGCTACACCTTC
CDR3 protein: CASSQVGYEGNTDGYTF

J gene: TRBJ2-7
V gene: TRBV24-1
clone size: few
D gene: TRBD1
CDR3 DNA: TGTGCCACCAGTTACAGGGGAAGGTACGAGCAGTACTTC
CDR3 protein: CATSYRGRYEQYF

J gene: TRBJ1-1
V gene: TRBV5-1
clone size: many
D gene: .
CDR3 DNA: TGCGCCAGCAGCAGCACAGGGAACACTGAAGCTTTCTTT
CDR3 protein: CASSSTGNTEAFF

J gene: TRBJ2-1
V gene: TRBV6-2/TRBV6-3
clone size: .
D gene: .
CDR3 DNA: TGTGCCAGCAGTTACTCTGCCGCGGAGGAGTTCTTC
CDR3 protein: CASSYSAAEEFF